This T cell receptor (beta chain) was profiled in a study of immune evolution from preneoplasia to lung adenocarcinoma. The data were produced by immunoSEQ multiplex PCR, yet TCRdb's version contains in-frame clones alone and is incomplete. The sample carries under 5,000 clones, just under 80% recorded once. Trimming took 3 bases from V and 4 from J, leaving 7 bases between them. CDR1 and CDR2 from the germline V gene are MNHEY and SMNVEV (reference sequence). This CDR3 is 14 amino acids long. Patients had resection in Japan or China between about 2014 and 2017. Each case's diagnosis was confirmed by two pathologists on H&E.

The receptor was isolated from a donor aged 70 or older with lung adenocarcinoma. This chain uses TRBV27 with TRBJ2-6; D is tentatively TRBD1 or TRBD2 (5 bases each). The source material was FFPE adjacent normal lung tissue. In nucleotides, the CDR3 is TGTGCCAGCAGTTTGGGGGTCGGGGCCAACGTCCTGACTTTC. This encodes CASSLGVGANVLTF. Full variable domain (outside the CDR3, taken from reference TRBV27 and TRBJ2-6): EAQVTQNPRYLITVTGKKLTVTCSQNMNHEYMSWYRQDPGLGLRQIYYSMNVEVTDKGDVPEGYKVSRKEKRNFPLILESPSPNQTSLYFCASSLGVGANVLTFGAGSRLTVL.